Below, one T cell receptor (beta chain) is given with its context. Its antigen is not yet known. No base quality values were provided; no much bigger clone lies one nucleotide off. The sample belongs to a study of shared clonotypes between healthy human individuals (dated by TCRdb to the early 2020s). For the wider study: The cohort included a few men and a couple of women between 18 and 49 years of age. To estimate repertoire size and how much clonotype sharing occurs between individuals, the study deeply sequenced the blood TCR repertoires of a handful of healthy adults. To increase sequencing depth and limit assay-specific biases, different laboratories used diverse techniques to prepare libraries and sequence TCR repertoires. For each donor, CD4 naive and CD4 memory were each given three plates, CD8 naive was given two plates, and CD8 memory was given one plate. Each donor's leukapheresis produced roughly between roughly 0.9 and 8.9 billion PBMCs.

There are 15 amino acids in the CDR3, from cysteine to phenylalanine inclusive. The entry retains the CDR3 DNA only, 45 bases that are in frame from base 1. At the junction V is shortened by 6 bases and J by 4 bases; bases outside the gene matches: 5. CDR1 and CDR2 were assigned from the germline V gene (reference sequence) as MNHEY and SMNVEV. CD8 naive samples were obtained by positive selection for CCR7 among CD45RO-negative cells, yielding a CD45RA+CCR7+ population from which TemRA cells were excluded. Donors were healthy HIV-negative adults with no recently reported acute infections or vaccinations. Only Caucasian adults living in Nashville, Tennessee, USA were represented among the donors. After blood collection by leukapheresis, PBMCs were isolated using Ficoll-Histopaque density gradient centrifugation and then cryopreserved in the vapor phase of liquid nitrogen. Analytical flow cytometry was used to check the purity and quantity of each magnetically sorted T cell population. Genomic DNA was isolated from every sorted fraction and measured by UV absorbance on a Nanodrop 2000c.

Using the deep immunoSEQ assay, multiplex PCR amplified TCR CDR3 regions from genomic DNA. Genomic DNA extracted from each cell subset was distributed evenly over all wells of several immunoSEQ 96-well plates, and each plate served as one replicate. For sorted subsets, around 200 ng genomic DNA, equal to tens of thousands of T cell genomes, was loaded into each replicate PCR. The purified libraries were quantified using a Qubit 3.0 fluorometer, sized with a Bioanalyzer 2100, and then quantified again using the KAPA Library Quantification kit. A separate single-read 150-cycle Illumina NextSeq 550 flow cell was used to sequence each immunoSEQ 96-well plate. The published analysis was carried out like this. Because the immunoSEQ output included only junctional sequences and no quality scores, the filtering could not be the same as the filtering used for full-length reads. Sequences were annotated with PyIR, a Python wrapper for IgBLAST v1.9, and V/J genes and CDR3 were assigned using IMGT germline references. Reads were filtered out if the reads had weak V/J assignments (E-value above 1e-6), no CDR3, stop codons, out-of-frame junctions, or ambiguous translated residues. V3J clonotypes were defined by identical inferred V gene, J gene, and CDR3 amino acid sequence. To compute the percentage overlap between repertoires, the number of shared unique clonotypes was divided by the size of the smaller repertoire. Repertoire richness was assessed with RTK rarefaction, the Chao1 estimator, and Recon v2.1 estimates of unobserved clonotypes. Generation probabilities for all TCRbeta clonotypes obtained by the gDNA method from a handful of donors were computed using OLGA. TCRdb re-hosts the immuneACCESS table, in-frame sequences only. Its copies lack some clones; in the studies checked, an unresolved V gene accounts for under half of them, and the cause for the rest is not known. The V and J calls and the clone size are those of that table, but D and trimming were determined from the DNA. The table for this sample lists more than 2 million clones; about 94% of them were counted only once. 0.9% to 1.4% of the sample is held by the ten biggest clonotypes.

The research as a whole found: Higher generation probabilities were observed for clonotypes shared by all four sorted-subset donors than for non-shared clonotypes. Pairwise subsampling led to the expectation that sequencing depth would affect the degree of clonotype sharing among donors. The small number of donors limited the genetic and exposure-history diversity represented. Rarefaction of sorted-subset datasets indicated incomplete sequencing despite the large sequencing depth. Sharing across several donors was observed for about 4.8% of naive CD4, 3% to 3.5% of naive CD8, 2% to 2.5% of memory CD4, and roughly 0.4% of memory CD8 clonotypes. Estimated clonotype richness was generally larger for naive than for memory subsets. Sampling was restricted to blood, and TCR repertoires in tissues likely differ from the TCR repertoires found in blood.

Material for sequencing was naive CD8+ T cells sorted from blood. The cell subset or site label of this sample denotes: CD45RA+CCR7+. The receptor comes from a man between 18 and 29 years old in good health. The sequence links TRBV27 to TRBJ2-1, with 11 bases matching TRBD2. The CDR3 here reads CASRAGLAVYNEQFF. The nucleotides are TGTGCCAGCAGGGCGGGACTAGCGGTTTACAATGAGCAGTTCTTC.